Below, one TCR beta chain is given with its context. Its specificity is unknown. This sample stems from a study of blood T cells in healthy people across ages. Findings of the study overall: The study could not conclusively compare naive and antigen-experienced cells, given its unsorted PBMCs. It was the long-lived donors that had more naive CD4+ cells and higher diversity than aged donors.

Alongside a J-beta primer mix, a sample-barcoded 5' primer served in a second PCR lasting 7 to 11 cycles. Each CDR3 protein is one row after TCRdb ran MiXCR on the 5' RACE reads. The sample holds about 1.4 million distinct CDR3 sequences, approximately 60% seen once. The germline V gene has CDR1 SQVTM and CDR2 ANQGSEA. The CDR3 length is 14 residues. The V end lost 4 bases, the J end lost 4 bases, and 16 bases lay between the germline ends. The authors drew around 9.3 milliliters of peripheral blood from each donor. The J gene is TRBJ1-2, the V gene TRBV29-1; tentative D call: TRBD1 (6 bases). This TCR was recovered from a man between 18 and 35 years old in good health. Sequenced input: blood. The CDR3 loop reads CSVAMGHLGYGYTF. CDR3 nucleotides: TGCAGCGTTGCTATGGGACACTTGGGCTATGGCTACACCTTC. Using reference TRBV29-1 and TRBJ1-2 for the parts outside the CDR3, the full variable domain is SAVISQKPSRDICQRGTSLTIQCQVDSQVTMMFWYRQQPGQSLTLIATANQGSEATYESGFVIDKFPISRPNLTFSTLTVSNMSPEDSSIYLCSVAMGHLGYGYTFGSGTRLTVV.